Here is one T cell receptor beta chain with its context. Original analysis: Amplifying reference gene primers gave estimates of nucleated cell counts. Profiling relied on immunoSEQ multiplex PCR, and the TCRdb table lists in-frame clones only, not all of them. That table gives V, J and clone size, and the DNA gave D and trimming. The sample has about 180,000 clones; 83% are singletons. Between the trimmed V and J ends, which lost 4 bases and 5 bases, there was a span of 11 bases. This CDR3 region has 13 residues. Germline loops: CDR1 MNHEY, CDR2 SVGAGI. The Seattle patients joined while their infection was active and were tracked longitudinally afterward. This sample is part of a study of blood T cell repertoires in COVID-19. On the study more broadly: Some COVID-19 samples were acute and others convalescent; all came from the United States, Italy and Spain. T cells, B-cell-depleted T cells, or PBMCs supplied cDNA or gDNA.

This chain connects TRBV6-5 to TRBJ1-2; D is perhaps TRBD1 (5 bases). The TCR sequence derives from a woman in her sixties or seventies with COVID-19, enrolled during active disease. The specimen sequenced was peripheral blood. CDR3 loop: CASSFRGGYGYTF. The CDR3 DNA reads TGTGCCAGCAGTTTCCGGGGGGGGTATGGCTACACCTTC.